The TCR beta chain under discussion was sequenced for a study of blood T cell repertoires in COVID-19 (dated by TCRdb to 2018 to 2021). Turning to the overall study: Samples covering the acute and convalescent phases of COVID-19 were provided by collaborators in the United States, Italy and Spain. The prospective study material was composed of cDNA or gDNA derived from T cells, B-cell-depleted T cells, or PBMCs. Deeply sampled blood TCRbeta repertoires from subjects exposed to, actively infected with, or recovered from COVID-19 were included in the dataset. A freely available public database, intended as a resource for researchers studying the immune response to SARS-CoV-2, is where the repertoires were released. The samples were drawn from two sources: the first 160 participants of the ongoing ImmuneRACE study, and over 950 subjects contributed by 6 global collaborators. Nearly every sample came with metadata listing a de-identified subject ID, COVID-19 status, age in years and sex. HLA class I and class II types, where available, came from metadata supplied by the sample provider rather than from assay-based typing.

The paper's findings and limits, for the study overall: How much clinical and demographic metadata was included differed by source and by participant, and the metadata was provided uncurated.

Measured from the cysteine to the phenylalanine, the CDR3 is 14 residues long. The sequence is cut down to CDR3 DNA, 42 bases in frame from base 1. Between the V and J ends, shortened by 2 bases and 0 bases respectively, the junction contains 6 bases. In the germline V gene, CDR1 corresponds to MNHEY and CDR2 to SVGAGI. A second Seattle source provided samples from volunteer blood donors who had recovered from COVID-19. The collaborating institutions used their own protocols to collect whole blood in K2EDTA tubes. For TCRbeta analysis, collaborator samples were shipped as frozen whole blood, as isolated PBMCs, or as DNA extracted from either sample type. On this clone: There is no known antigen for this receptor. No per-base quality is available; no much larger clone lies one base away.

TCRbeta CDR3 regions were amplified from genomic DNA by means of the immunoSEQ Assay, a bias-controlled multiplex PCR. The published analysis was carried out like this. The number of nucleated cells in each sample was estimated by amplification of reference gene primers within the assay. To quantify the absolute abundance of each unique TCRbeta CDR3 rearrangement, sequence reads were collapsed and filtered. For each sample, productive Simpson clonality was calculated as the square root of Simpson's diversity index across productive rearrangements. TCRdb mirrors the immuneACCESS table, restricted to in-frame sequences. Some clones are absent from its copies; in checked studies, under half trace to an unresolved V gene, and the reason for the others is unknown. The DNA gave D and trimming, while V, J and clone size come from that table. The sample table contains approximately 250,000 clones; only one count was recorded for 75% to 85% of them. The top ten clones comprise under 1.5% of the sample.

This clonotype was sampled from a middle-aged woman who had recovered from COVID-19. The material sequenced was peripheral blood. The chain joins TRBV6-5 to TRBJ2-3; there is no confident call for the D gene. The CDR3 protein sequence reads: CASSYLRSTDTQYF. The DNA is as follows: TGTGCCAGCAGTTACCTTCGGAGCACAGATACGCAGTATTTT.